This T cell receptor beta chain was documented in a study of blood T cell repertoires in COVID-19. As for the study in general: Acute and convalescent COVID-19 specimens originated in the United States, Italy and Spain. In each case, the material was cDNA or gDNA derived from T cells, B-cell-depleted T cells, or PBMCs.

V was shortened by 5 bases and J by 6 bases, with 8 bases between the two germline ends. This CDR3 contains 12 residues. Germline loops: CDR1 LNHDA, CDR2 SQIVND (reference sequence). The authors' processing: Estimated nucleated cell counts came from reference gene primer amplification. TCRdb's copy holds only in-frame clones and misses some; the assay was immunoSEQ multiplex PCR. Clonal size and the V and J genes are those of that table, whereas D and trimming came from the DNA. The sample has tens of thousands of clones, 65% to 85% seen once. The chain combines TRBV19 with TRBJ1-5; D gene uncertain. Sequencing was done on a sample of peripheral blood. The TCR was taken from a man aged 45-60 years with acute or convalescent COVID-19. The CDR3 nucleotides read TGTGCCAGTAGTCTTCTTCGTCAGCCCCAGCATTTT. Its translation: CASSLLRQPQHF.